Below, 27 T cell receptor beta chains from the same sample are listed, as sequenced in a study of T-cell reconstitution after alpha-beta-depleted transplantation in children (dated by TCRdb to 2015 to 2016). Library preparation employed PCR. TCRdb shows the sequencer as Illumina HiSeq 2500. Molecular barcoding was employed in the preparation of TCR libraries, with unique molecular identifiers being used to normalize TCRbeta repertoire quantification. Starting from the raw public reads, TCRdb applied fastp trimming at Q25, assembled clones with MiXCR and retained in-frame beta chains. Records with the same CDR3 protein are collapsed into one entry carrying the most frequent genes and DNA. The sample table holds 500,000 to 600,000 distinct CDR3 sequences, of which around 16% were seen once. Together, the top ten hold 3% to 3.5% of the sample. The sequencing here drew on PBMCs from the stem cell graft donor, taken from the stem cell graft. The origin of the receptors is a human donor who donated a stem cell graft to a child with acute lymphoblastic leukemia.

This chain links TRBV11-2 with TRBJ1-4; 8 bases are a match to TRBD1. Germline loops: CDR1 SGHAT, CDR2 FQNNGV. The CDR3 has 15 residues. The V gene end was trimmed by 3 bases and the J gene end by 11 bases; junction bases not matched to a gene: 11. CDR3 region: CASSFSGGQATKLFF. The CDR3 nucleotides are TGTGCCAGCAGCTTCTCTGGGGGACAGGCTACGAAACTGTTTTTT.

Only a few counts were recorded for this clonotype. This chain connects TRBV20-1 to TRBJ2-1; D is perhaps TRBD2 (5 bases). Germline assignment: CDR1 DFQATT and CDR2 SNEGSKA (reference sequence). Trimming removed 6 bases at V and 4 bases at J, with 16 bases between. The CDR3 length is 14 residues. DNA for the CDR3: TGCAGTGCAGACCCAGCGGAAGTATACAATGAGCAGTTCTTC. Translation gives CSADPAEVYNEQFF.

The genes are TRBV5-5 and TRBJ1-2; 8 nucleotides agree with TRBD1. Looked up from germline, CDR1 is SGHKS and CDR2 is YYEKEE (reference sequence). Trimming took 2 bases from V and 6 from J; bases not matched to a gene: 12. The CDR3 runs 16 residues. The CDR3 here is CASSFGLGTGVHGYTF. The CDR3 DNA reads as TGTGCCAGCAGCTTCGGCCTGGGGACAGGTGTACATGGCTACACCTTC.

This clonotype was detected only a few times. The V call is TRBV27, the J call TRBJ1-1, with D possibly matching TRBD1 (5 bases). The CDR3 totals 13 residues. Looked up from germline, CDR1 is MNHEY and CDR2 is SMNVEV (reference sequence). V lost 6 bases and J 1 base, leaving 9 bases between the germline ends. CDR3 protein: CASRGAPNTEAFF. The CDR3 bases are TGTGCCAGCAGAGGGGCCCCGAACACTGAAGCTTTCTTT.

The chain links TRBV4-1 to TRBJ1-2, with 10 bases lining up with TRBD1. Germline CDR1 reads MGHRA; CDR2 reads YSYEKL. Germline trimming cut 5 bases from V and 10 bases from J; bases unmatched to any gene: 13. The CDR3 has 15 residues. The CDR3 here is CASSTQPGTGDSYTF. The CDR3 nucleotides are TGCGCCAGCAGCACACAACCCGGGACAGGGGATTCCTACACCTTC.

Turning to this clonotype: Germline is not matched at one junction end, which may reflect a read error. This chain links TRBV4-1 with TRBJ2-4; 7 nucleotides agree with TRBD1. This CDR3 is 18 amino acids long. Germline V gives CDR1 MGHRA, CDR2 YSYEKL. CDR3 in DNA: TGCGCCGGCAGCCATGGCACATACAGGGGAGATAGCAAAAACATTCAGTACTTC. It yields the protein CAGSHGTYRGDSKNIQYF.

The gene calls are TRBV2 and TRBJ1-3; a possible D gene is TRBD1 (5 bases). V gave up 5 bases and J gave up 0 bases, with 11 bases separating them. This CDR3 contains 15 residues. Germline loops: CDR1 SNHLY, CDR2 FYNNEI. As DNA, the CDR3 is TGTGCCAGCAGTCGGGACCGAACCTCTGGAAACACCATATATTTT. Its translation is CASSRDRTSGNTIYF.

The chain employs TRBV3-1 and TRBJ1-5; the match to TRBD1 covers 8 bases. V shed 4 bases and J 4 bases; nucleotides not matched to a gene: 3. CDR3 length equals 14 residues. From germline, CDR1 is LGHDT and CDR2 YNNKEL (reference sequence). This chain's CDR3 is CASSPRGRNQPQHF. The CDR3 coding sequence is TGTGCCAGCAGCCCCAGGGGGCGAAATCAGCCCCAGCATTTT.

The J gene is TRBJ2-3, the V gene TRBV12-3 or TRBV12-4; D not certain. This CDR3 has 14 amino acids. Between the trimmed V and J ends, which lost 2 bases and 2 bases, there was a span of 8 bases. In nucleotides, the CDR3 is TGTGCCAGCAGTTTACAGGACCCCACAGATACGCAGTATTTT. This translates into CASSLQDPTDTQYF.

The rearrangement links TRBV6-1 to TRBJ2-7; D gene uncertain. The V end lost 6 bases, the J end lost 4 bases, and 22 bases lay between the germline ends. CDR1 and CDR2 (germline): MNHNS, SASEGT. This CDR3 region has 16 residues. This CDR3 reads CASSDTPEALLYEQYF. The CDR3 DNA is TGTGCCAGCAGCGACACGCCAGAAGCTCTACTATACGAGCAGTACTTC.

The chain has TRBV5-1 and TRBJ1-1; D not resolved. V was cut by 2 bases and J by 11 bases, with 10 bases left in between. The CDR3 covers 11 residues. Germline CDR1 SGHRS, CDR2 YFSETQ. Here the CDR3 DNA reads TGCGCCAGCAGCTTAGGAGGTGACGCTTTCTTT. As protein: CASSLGGDAFF. The whole variable domain, remainder taken from reference TRBV5-1 and TRBJ1-1, is KAGVTQTPRYLIKTRGQQVTLSCSPISGHRSVSWYQQTPGQGLQFLFEYFSETQRNKGNFPGRFSGRQFSNSRSEMNVSTLELGDSALYLCASSLGGDAFFGQGTRLTVV.

The chain has TRBV20-1 and TRBJ2-1, with D perhaps being TRBD1 or TRBD2 (7 bases each). Germline V gene data show CDR1 as DFQATT and CDR2 as SNEGSKA (reference sequence). The CDR3 contains 15 residues. The ends were cut back, 3 bases at V and 0 bases at J, with 12 bases in the middle. The CDR3 reads CSARQGGSSYNEQFF. The DNA of the CDR3 is TGCAGTGCTAGGCAGGGGGGGAGCTCCTACAATGAGCAGTTCTTC.

The chain carries TRBV7-9 and TRBJ1-1; 7 bases agree with TRBD1. The CDR3 has 18 residues. V was pared by 2 bases and J by 3 bases, with 15 bases of the junction left unmatched. Germline CDR1 SEHNR, CDR2 FQNEAQ (reference sequence). The CDR3 DNA follows: TGTGCCAGCAGCTTATTTCGCCCCAGGGGGAGCGGTGACACTGAAGCTTTCTTT. Encoded protein: CASSLFRPRGSGDTEAFF.

The CDR3 is CASSLNSGELFF. CDR3 in DNA: TGTGCCAGCAGCCTAAACTCCGGGGAGCTGTTTTTT. The chain uses TRBV9 and TRBJ2-2; D gene ambiguous. Trimming left V 4 bases short and J 6 bases short, with 7 bases between. Germline lookup yields CDR1 SGDLS and CDR2 YYNGEE. The CDR3 extends over 12 amino acids.

The CDR3 here is CASSPQTSGGGYYEQYF. The CDR3 DNA sequence: TGTGCCAGCAGCCCTCAGACTAGCGGGGGGGGTTACTACGAGCAGTACTTC. J is TRBJ2-7 and V is TRBV7-9; 14 bases match TRBD2. CDR1 SEHNR and CDR2 FQNEAQ come from the germline V gene (reference sequence). The CDR3 is 17 residues long. The V and J ends lost 5 bases and 3 bases, in that order; junction bases with no gene match: 9.

This clonotype was seen a few times. The chain links TRBV5-1 to TRBJ2-1; 7 bases map to TRBD2. Germline loops: CDR1 SGHRS, CDR2 YFSETQ. This CDR3 is 16 amino acids long. The junction had 9 bases not matched to a gene; V was cut back by 0 bases and J by 6 bases. The CDR3 sequence is CASSLVGGSLTNEQFF. The CDR3, as DNA: TGCGCCAGCAGCTTGGTGGGCGGGAGTCTAACCAATGAGCAGTTCTTC.

The chain carries TRBV19 and TRBJ2-2; 7 bases align to TRBD2. CDR1 is LNHDA, CDR2 SQIVND, per germline (reference sequence). Losses at the gene ends were 6 bases for V and 5 bases for J; bases not matched to a gene: 9. This CDR3 region has 15 residues. The CDR3 nucleotides are TGTGCCAGTAGGTGGGGAGCGGGAACGACCGGGGAGCTGTTTTTT. Its translation is CASRWGAGTTGELFF. The whole variable domain, filled in from reference TRBV19 and TRBJ2-2, reads DGGITQSPKYLFRKEGQNVTLSCEQNLNHDAMYWYRQDPGQGLRLIYYSQIVNDFQKGDIAEGYSVSREKKESFPLTVTSAQKNPTAFYLCASRWGAGTTGELFFGEGSRLTVL.

V is TRBV5-1 and J is TRBJ1-2, with D perhaps TRBD1 (6 bases). The CDR3 is made up of 17 amino acids. Trimming took off 0 bases at V and 6 bases at J, with 21 bases between the two ends. Germline V gene lookup returns CDR1 SGHRS and CDR2 YFSETQ. CDR3 region: CASSLAMTGAPSDGYTF. CDR3 nucleotides: TGCGCCAGCAGCTTGGCCATGACAGGAGCACCCTCGGATGGCTACACCTTC. Filled out from reference TRBV5-1 and TRBJ1-2, the complete variable domain reads KAGVTQTPRYLIKTRGQQVTLSCSPISGHRSVSWYQQTPGQGLQFLFEYFSETQRNKGNFPGRFSGRQFSNSRSEMNVSTLELGDSALYLCASSLAMTGAPSDGYTFGSGTRLTVV.

This clonotype was counted many times. The genes are TRBV29-1 and TRBJ2-3; no definite D call. Germline V CDR1 and CDR2: SQVTM, ANQGSEA. The CDR3 loop spans 15 amino acids. The V gene lost 3 bases and the J gene lost 0 bases, with 13 bases spanning the gap. The CDR3 spells CSVDFRASSTDTQYF. The CDR3 bases are TGCAGCGTTGATTTTCGGGCCTCTAGCACAGATACGCAGTATTTT.

There are a few counts of this clonotype. V is TRBV7-9 and J is TRBJ1-1; D call uncertain. The germline V and J ends were trimmed by 4 bases and 4 bases, with 16 bases remaining between them. CDR1 and CDR2 from the germline V gene are SEHNR and FQNEAQ (reference sequence). CDR3 length: 15 amino acids. CDR3 sequence reads: CASSSPLTVGTEAFF. CDR3 DNA sequence: TGTGCCAGCAGCTCTCCTCTTACAGTAGGCACTGAAGCTTTCTTT.

This clonotype turned up a few times. The chain employs TRBV2 and TRBJ1-1, with a possible D match to TRBD1 (5 bases). Deletions cut 2 bases from V and 0 bases from J, with 10 bases between. This CDR3 is 15 amino acids long. Germline V gene lookup returns CDR1 SNHLY and CDR2 FYNNEI. DNA for the CDR3: TGTGCCAGCAGTGAATTCACAGGCCTGAACACTGAAGCTTTCTTT. It encodes CASSEFTGLNTEAFF.

V is TRBV20-1 and J is TRBJ1-5, with D possibly matching TRBD1 (5 bases). Trimming stripped 6 bases from V and 2 bases from J, with 23 bases between. The germline V gene encodes CDR1 DFQATT and CDR2 SNEGSKA (reference sequence). The CDR3 sequence is 17 residues long. The CDR3 nucleotides read TGCAGTGCGGAGGGTCAATGGGGGAGCGACGGCAATCAGCCCCAGCATTTT. Translating gives CSAEGQWGSDGNQPQHF.

This clonotype was seen more than once but under ten times. The chain employs TRBV2 and TRBJ2-5; 10 bases are a match to TRBD1. The CDR3 spans 16 residues. The germline gives CDR1 SNHLY, CDR2 FYNNEI. The V gene end was trimmed by 8 bases and the J gene end by 1 base; junction bases not matched to a gene: 10. As DNA, the CDR3 is TGTGCCAGCGGCCTAGGGACAGGGGACGCCCAAGAGACCCAGTACTTC. Protein sequence: CASGLGTGDAQETQYF.

V is TRBV20-1 and J is TRBJ2-7, with D uncertain. Germline V gene sequence: CDR1 DFQATT, CDR2 SNEGSKA (reference sequence). This CDR3 is built from 13 residues. V was shortened by 1 base and J by 2 bases, with 9 bases between the two germline ends. The CDR3 region is CSARGTKTYEQYF. The DNA of the CDR3 is TGCAGTGCTAGAGGTACAAAGACCTACGAGCAGTACTTC.

This chain uses TRBV3-1 with TRBJ1-4, with D unresolved. The CDR3 sequence is 15 residues long. Germline CDR1 and CDR2: LGHDT and YNNKEL (reference sequence). The ends were cut back, 4 bases at V and 4 bases at J, with 13 bases in the middle. This CDR3 reads CASSRQTGSNEKLFF. The CDR3 nucleotides are TGTGCCAGCAGCCGCCAGACGGGGAGTAATGAAAAACTGTTTTTT.

The rearrangement uses TRBV12-3 or TRBV12-4 and TRBJ1-4, with TRBD1 identical over 8 bases. The CDR3 extends over 14 amino acids. Trimming cost V 7 bases and J 7 bases; bases outside gene matches: 8. CDR3 DNA sequence: TGTGCCAGCACCCTAGGACAGGGCGGTGAAAAACTGTTTTTT. It encodes CASTLGQGGEKLFF.

The CDR3 sequence: CASSPATSGYEQYF. In DNA, the CDR3 is TGTGCCAGCAGTCCTGCTACTAGCGGCTACGAGCAGTACTTC. The gene calls are TRBV27 and TRBJ2-7; 8 bases fit TRBD2. V shed 5 bases and J 3 bases; nucleotides not matched to a gene: 6. Germline assignment: CDR1 MNHEY and CDR2 SMNVEV (reference sequence). The CDR3 runs 14 residues.